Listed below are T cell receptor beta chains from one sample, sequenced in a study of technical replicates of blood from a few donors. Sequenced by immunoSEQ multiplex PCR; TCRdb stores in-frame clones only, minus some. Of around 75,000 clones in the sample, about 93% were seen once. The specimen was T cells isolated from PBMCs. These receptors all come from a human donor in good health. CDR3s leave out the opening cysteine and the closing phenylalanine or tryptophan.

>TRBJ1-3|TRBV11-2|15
ASSSLPRRLRGNTIY
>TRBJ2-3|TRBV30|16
AWRTSGGLSSSTDTQY
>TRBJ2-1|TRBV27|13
ASRQGAGTYNEQF
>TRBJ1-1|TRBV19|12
ASRRGRVGAEAF
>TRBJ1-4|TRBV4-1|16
ASSQDLRSSLGHEKLF
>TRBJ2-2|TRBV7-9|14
ASSSDRGGPTGELF
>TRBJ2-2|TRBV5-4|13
ASSPGIANTGELF
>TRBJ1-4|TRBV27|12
ASSPTNSLEKLF
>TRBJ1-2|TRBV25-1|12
ASSESPGPYGYT
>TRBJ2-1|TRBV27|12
ASSLGTGANEQF
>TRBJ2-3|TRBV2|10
ASTRYTDTQY
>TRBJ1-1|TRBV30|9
AWTQTAEAF
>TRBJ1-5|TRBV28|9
ASTRGGPQH
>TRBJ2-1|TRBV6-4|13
ASSSGTGYRNEQF
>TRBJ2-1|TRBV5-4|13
ASSSTGLAGNEQF
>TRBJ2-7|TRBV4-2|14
ASSQLIRGRVGEQY
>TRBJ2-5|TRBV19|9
ASSLQETQY
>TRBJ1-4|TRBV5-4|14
ASSLSQRQYNEKLF
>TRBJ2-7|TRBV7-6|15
ASSLKSGTGATYEQY